This TCR beta chain was recovered during a study of OX40 agonist ivuxolimab in advanced cancers. Study-level information: Patient treatment consisted of intravenous ivuxolimab administration every 2 weeks at 0.01 to 10 mg/kg. Whole-study findings and limits: Dosing at 0.1 to 3.0 mg/kg was accompanied by clonal expansion of CD4+ and CD8+ blood T cells by week 6. Patients with a partial response at 0.1-3.0 mg/kg had among the lowest clonal expansion.

Details on this clone: Its antigen is currently unknown.

The germline V and J ends were trimmed by 4 bases and 3 bases, with 13 bases remaining between them. The CDR3 contains 14 residues. Germline V gives CDR1 MNHEY, CDR2 SVGAGI. The protocol was immunoSEQ multiplex PCR, while the TCRdb copy is restricted to in-frame clones and leaves out a portion. The profile shows tens of thousands of clones, about 80% of them singletons. Patients with a history of autoimmune disease or on systemic immunosuppression were excluded. The chain recombines TRBV6-5 with TRBJ2-7; the D gene could be TRBD1 or TRBD2 (5 bases each). The sequence was collected from an adult with an advanced solid tumor such as melanoma, head and neck, liver or kidney cancer. Specimen: CD4+ or CD8+ T cells sorted from blood, collected in a trial of the OX40 agonist ivuxolimab. CDR3 protein: CASSFPGPNYEQYF. The CDR3 DNA is TGTGCCAGCAGTTTCCCGGGACCTAACTACGAGCAGTACTTC.